What follows are 2 T cell receptor beta chains derived from one specimen sequenced in a study of early stage breast cancer tumors. The protocol was immunoSEQ multiplex PCR, while the TCRdb copy is restricted to in-frame clones and leaves out a portion. The top ten hold over 6.5% of the sample, which has approximately 8,000 clones, 77% seen once. The source material was normal breast tissue next to the tumor. These receptors were collected from a person in their 60s with breast cancer.

The V and J genes are TRBV13 and TRBJ2-7, with D perhaps matching TRBD1 (6 bases). The CDR3 sequence is 13 residues long. Per germline, CDR1 PRHDT and CDR2 FYEKMQ (reference sequence). V was trimmed by 2 bases and J by 7 bases, leaving 12 bases between them. CDR3 nucleotides: TGTGCCAGCAGCTTATCCAGGGGAAGGGAGCAGTACTTC. This gives the protein CASSLSRGREQYF.

This clone was found once. This sequence joins TRBV28 and TRBJ2-3, with 9 bases that match TRBD2. CDR1 is MDHEN, CDR2 SYDVKM, per germline. The length of the CDR3 is 19 residues. Trimming took 3 bases from V and 3 from J; bases not matched to a gene: 16. DNA for the CDR3: TGTGCCAGCAGTTTTGCGGGAAAGCGTAGCGGGAGCGTTACAGATACGCAGTATTTT. Its translation is CASSFAGKRSGSVTDTQYF.